The clone carrying this T cell receptor beta chain was recorded at least ten times. Antigen specificity is unknown. These data belong to a study of identical twins. Findings and caveats of the study: The abundant beta clonotypes from cord blood had fewer insertions, and memory repertoires had none of this. Excess sharing between twins was weaker in beta out-of-frame sequences.

The CDR3 is 14 amino acids. V was pared by 4 bases and J by 6 bases, with 12 bases between. The germline V gene encodes CDR1 KGHDR and CDR2 SFDVKD. MiXCR, run by TCRdb on the 5' RACE reads, gives a single entry per CDR3 protein. The table has 450,000 or so distinct CDR3 sequences, around 20% seen once. The chain has TRBV24-1 and TRBJ2-1; the D gene is possibly TRBD1 (5 bases). Sequencing was carried out using naive T cells sorted from blood. The receptor was isolated from a man over 45 in good health. Written as DNA, the CDR3 is TGTGCCACCAGTGACCGGACACCCAGCAATGAGCAGTTCTTC. Protein product: CATSDRTPSNEQFF.